This entry concerns a single T cell receptor beta chain. Other DNA sequences from this sample encode an identical CDR3 as well. Time point given: pretreatment peripheral blood. These data belong to a study of PD-L1 blockade in urothelial cancer. Study at large: From about 2014, patients received atezolizumab, given as 1,200 mg intravenously every 3 weeks. Among blood samples, the median T cell count was 130,000 to 150,000.

Trimming stripped 0 bases from V and 2 bases from J, with 8 bases between. Germline CDR1 MDHEN, CDR2 SYDVKM. The CDR3 has 14 residues. Only in-frame clones appear in the TCRdb table, and some are missing; sequencing was by immunoSEQ multiplex PCR. In the table there are about 88,000 clones, roughly nine tenths of which are singletons. The sequenced sample was PBMCs, obtained around atezolizumab (anti-PD-L1) treatment. This receptor was taken from a woman over 75 with urothelial cancer. The J gene is TRBJ2-7, the V gene TRBV28, with TRBD1 as a possible D gene (5 bases). The CDR3 DNA reads as TGTGCCAGCAGTTTATGGCAGGGTACCTACGAGCAGTACTTC. Protein sequence: CASSLWQGTYEQYF.